This TCR beta chain was identified during a study of HIV-infected patients and healthy controls. This clonotype was found many times. V was pared by 0 bases and J by 3 bases, with 9 bases between. Germline V lookup: CDR1 SGDLS, CDR2 YYNGEE. The CDR3 extends over 15 amino acids. Reverse transcription used approximately 500 ng RNA and constant-region primers for alpha and beta. Each of the alpha and beta chains got its own library through chain-specific third strand synthesis with indices. An approximately 25-cycle PCR with P5s and P7 primers followed a short adapter-adding first PCR. TCRdb passed the 5' RACE reads through MiXCR, listing each CDR3 protein once. This sample has 15,000 to 17,000 distinct CDR3 sequences; around 6.7% occur once, and the top ten carry around 7.9%. No cell fractionation was done, so the repertoire covers all unsorted peripheral blood T cells.

The V call is TRBV9, the J call TRBJ1-4; no firm D call. The receptor was derived from an adult in good health. Specimen: blood. The CDR3 sequence is CASSVDEGSNEKLFF. The CDR3 DNA reads as TGTGCCAGCAGCGTAGATGAGGGCTCTAATGAAAAACTGTTTTTT.